This T cell receptor beta chain was recorded in a study of cytomegalovirus exposure and HLA in healthy donors. A few counts support this clone. The antigen is unknown. The PCR ran on 60 Vbeta and 13 Jbeta primers. Sequenced by immunoSEQ multiplex PCR; TCRdb stores in-frame clones only, minus some. The sample includes 140,000 to 150,000 clones, around four fifths seen only once; the top ten take roughly 2.5%. Study results and limitations: TRBV6-2, TRBV6-3 and some other V segments were excluded as indistinguishable.

CDR1 SGHTA and CDR2 FQGTGA come from the germline V gene. Unmatched junction bases numbered 6, after V lost 1 base and J lost 2 bases. The CDR3 runs to 17 residues. The genes are TRBV7-3 and TRBJ2-1; 9 nucleotides agree with TRBD1. Specimen: PBMCs. The origin of this receptor is a boy between 2 and 15 years old in good health and CMV-seronegative. The CDR3 nucleotides are TGTGCCAGCAGCTTAATCTCTCGGACAGGGGCCTACAATGAGCAGTTCTTC. This encodes CASSLISRTGAYNEQFF.